This T cell receptor beta chain emerged from a study of T-cell reconstitution after alpha-beta-depleted transplantation in children. Overall study results and limits: Surviving thymic progenitors and recipient T cells were the source of high TCRbeta diversity at day 60 in some patients. T-cell counts and diversity were attributed mostly to newly produced T cells one year after transplant. Several hundred expanded graft clones reportedly supplied alpha-beta T cells about two months after transplant.

Preparing the TCRbeta library involved the use of unique molecular identifiers. TCRdb itself ran the PCR reads through MiXCR, one entry per CDR3 protein. Altogether about 210,000 distinct CDR3 sequences are present, approximately 15% being singletons, with the ten largest covering about two fifths. This CDR3 contains 16 residues. The V gene lost 3 bases and the J gene lost 1 base, with 14 bases spanning the gap. Germline-derived CDR1 and CDR2 are SGHRS and YFSETQ. This clonotype turned up a few times. Its antigen is undetermined. The sequenced sample was PBMCs, mostly from graft donor cells, obtained 360 days after TCRalphabeta/CD19-depleted stem cell transplant. The chain recombines TRBV5-1 with TRBJ2-1, with a tentative D call TRBD2 (5 bases). This clonotype originated in a male patient between 2 and 15 years old who had a stem cell transplant for acute lymphoblastic leukemia, so the T cells may come from the graft donor. For the CDR3, the DNA is TGCGCCAGCAGCTCCCCCAGTGGGAGATCCTACAATGAGCAGTTCTTC. It encodes CASSSPSGRSYNEQFF.